The sequence of this T cell receptor beta chain was determined in a study of identical twins (dated by TCRdb to 2016 to 2017). Background on the whole study: The study deep-sequenced TCR alpha and beta repertoires from monozygotic twins, unrelated adults of various ages and cord blood to test whether fetal clonotypes persist. Replicate twin experiments were performed at different times using different library preparation protocols to rule out contamination.

All donors were healthy Caucasians. The twin cohort comprised three pairs of female monozygotic twins, all aged about 18 to 30 years. Peripheral blood mononuclear cells were the source from which RNA for the TCR libraries was isolated. Library generation was performed with 5' RACE. The instrument given in TCRdb is Illumina HiSeq 2000. A universal primer binding site was added through template switching, and the final cDNA carried a unique molecular identifier so that TCR cDNA molecules could be counted accurately. Specific primers in the conserved constant-segment region were used to synthesize first-strand cDNA for the TCR alpha and beta chains. To control for contamination, every cDNA library was double barcoded, receiving both a SMART-Mk sample barcode and Illumina barcodes. TruSeq adapter sequences along with Illumina sample barcodes were introduced in two successive PCR steps. The Illumina HiSeq platform was used with custom primers to sequence TCR alpha and beta cDNA libraries. From the authors' description of their analysis: MiGEC was used to process raw reads and extract unique molecular identifiers, and MiXCR was used to find CDR3 positions. For each individual, recombination models were inferred using an EM algorithm with the repgenHMM and IGoR tools. The analysis of shared clonotypes was done with the tcR package in R, with sharing normalized by the product of cloneset sizes. To study raw recombination free of thymic and clonal selection effects, out-of-frame nonproductive sequences were analyzed. TCRdb cleaned the public reads at Q25 with fastp, built clones with MiXCR and kept in-frame beta chains. Duplicate CDR3 protein sequences are folded into a single record with the most common DNA and genes. The V and J calls here are based on TCRdb, not the publication. The sample table shows some 790,000 distinct CDR3 sequences, and about 20% are seen once. The ten top clones hold 13% of the sample.

The table lists this clonotype with many counts. Its antigen is still unknown. No base-level quality is on record; no much larger clone is a single base apart. Trimming takes 7 bases off V and 7 bases off J; junction bases not matched to a gene: 6. The CDR3 starts with the cysteine, ends with the phenylalanine, and has 14 residues. Only CDR3 DNA is held: 42 bases, read in frame from base 1. Overall results and qualifications from the work: Out-of-frame TCR alpha sharing in monozygotic twins was systematically underestimated by recombination models, whereas sharing between unrelated individuals was in agreement with the recombination models. Out-of-frame TCR alpha sequences shared between twins showed an excess of low generation-probability sequences compared with coincidental sharing between unrelated individuals. In beta out-of-frame sequences, excess twin sharing was weaker, because having fewer shared sequences lowered the signal-to-noise ratio. Abundant cord blood beta clonotypes carried fewer insertions; young adult naive repertoires showed a weaker similar trend, while memory repertoires showed none. Because the same donors could not be followed over many years, conclusions were based on cross-sectional statistical analysis. Invariant T cells such as MAIT and iNKT could partly confound zero-insertion analyses, although diverse VJ usage argued against such confounding for most clonotypes.

The data also belong to a second study, concerning T cells expressing NK-cell markers. As the second publication notes: In sorted CD3+CD56+NKG2C+, CD3+CD56+NKG2C- and CD3+CD56-NKG2C+ T-cell subsets from about eight donors, TCR beta-chain repertoires were profiled. Among the eight sequenced donors, only one was HCMV-seronegative, while the other seven were HCMV-seropositive. To restrict sorting to alphabetaTCR-expressing T cells, an anti-gammadeltaTCR antibody was added in several experiments. In a handful of donors, the dominant CD3+CD56+NKG2C+ clonotypes were found to rank among the top 10 CD8+ clonotypes and to make up 1.0-7.0% of CD8+ T cells. Those dominant clonotypes were again the most abundant among CD3+CD56-NKG2C+ cells in a few donors, at about 25-65%. Whether the expanded NKG2C-expressing T cell clones were specific for HCMV antigens was left unclear. The study sequenced eight donors, all healthy volunteers chosen at random: three men and five women. HCMV serostatus was determined by detecting HCMV-specific IgG in serum with a commercial ELISA kit. Bulk peripheral blood T-cell repertoires were additionally sequenced from unsorted PBMC for over 5 donors. MIGEC was used to demultiplex reads and group the reads by UMI, and MiTCR was used to assemble and quantify clonotypes. To exclude erroneous sequences, only TCR cDNA sequences supported by at least two reads were retained. The tcR package was used for downstream repertoire analysis, and clonotypes were matched across fractions by CDR3 nucleotide sequence plus V segment. VDJmatch was used to annotate antigen specificity against VDJdb, with one amino acid substitution in CDR3 permitted.

The source of this sequence is a young woman in good health. Input material: PBMCs. The receptor chain draws on TRBV12-3 or TRBV12-4 and TRBJ2-1, with TRBD2 identical over 11 junction bases. The nucleotide sequence is TGTGCCAGCAAACCGGGACTAGCGGTTAATGAGCAGTTCTTC. Translated, it reads CASKPGLAVNEQFF.